The 4 T cell receptor beta chains listed next were all sequenced from one sample in a study of control samples from healthy donors and cancer patients. TCRdb keeps only in-frame clones here, not all; method: immunoSEQ multiplex PCR. The data show about 55,000 clones, approximately 95% seen once. Sequenced input: blood. Receptors originate from a woman in her late teens or twenties in good health.

The chain is built from TRBV7-9 and TRBJ2-7; unclear D gene. This CDR3 comprises 12 residues. CDR1 and CDR2 from the germline V gene are SEHNR and FQNEAQ (reference sequence). V was shortened by 1 base and J by 7 bases, with 8 bases between the two germline ends. In DNA form, the CDR3 reads TGTGCCAGCAGCTTAGAGGGTTGGGAGCAGTACTTC. Encoded protein: CASSLEGWEQYF.

This chain joins TRBV2 and TRBJ2-4, with D tentatively TRBD1 (5 bases). Germline assignment: CDR1 SNHLY and CDR2 FYNNEI. This CDR3 comprises 13 residues. The V and J ends lost 6 bases and 3 bases respectively, with 9 bases between them. CDR3 sequence (DNA): TGTGCCAGCAGCGGAGACAGCAAAAACATTCAGTACTTC. Its translation is CASSGDSKNIQYF.

The V and J genes are TRBV4-1 and TRBJ2-2; TRBD1 aligns across 7 bases. There are 19 residues in the CDR3. Germline loops: CDR1 MGHRA, CDR2 YSYEKL. J gave up 0 bases and V 0 bases, and 10 bases lay outside the gene matches. The CDR3 protein is CASSQEHRGRITNTGELFF. The CDR3 DNA reads as TGCGCCAGCAGCCAAGAGCACAGGGGCCGAATTACGAACACCGGGGAGCTGTTTTTT.

The chain combines TRBV19 with TRBJ2-3, with TRBD1 as a possible D gene (6 bases). Germline CDR1 and CDR2: LNHDA and SQIVND (reference sequence). Trimming cost V 10 bases and J 6 bases, with 14 bases left between them. CDR3 length: 12 residues. CDR3 sequence reads: CATGHPGDTQYF. For the CDR3, the DNA is TGTGCCACGGGACACCCGGGGGATACGCAGTATTTT. The full variable domain, its missing parts supplied by reference TRBV19 and TRBJ2-3, is DGGITQSPKYLFRKEGQNVTLSCEQNLNHDAMYWYRQDPGQGLRLIYYSQIVNDFQKGDIAEGYSVSREKKESFPLTVTSAQKNPTAFYLCATGHPGDTQYFGPGTRLTVL.